This T cell receptor beta chain originates from a study of early T cells in non-severe SARS-CoV-2 infection (dated by TCRdb to the early 2020s). Context from the whole study: Because TCR sequencing relied on bulk RNA taken from unsorted whole blood, pairing of alpha and beta chains was not possible.

The germline V gene (reference sequence) supplies CDR1 MNHNY and CDR2 SVGAGI. Inclusive of the bounding cysteine and phenylalanine, the CDR3 is 15 residues long. Solely the CDR3 DNA is kept, with 45 bases framed from the first base. Set within a cohort of healthcare workers in London, UK, this nested case-control study involved weekly PCR testing of nasopharyngeal swabs along with blood sampling. Healthcare workers were recruited between 23 and 31 March 2020, during the week of the UK lockdown, and were followed weekly for up to about 15 weeks. With regard to this clonotype: There is no known antigen for this receptor. One base away lies a much larger clone, so this may be a sequencing read error.

On the study overall, not on this receptor specifically: VDJdb matching was skewed toward anti-spike CD8 responses, so virus-specific expansions were likely underestimated and private and CD4 specificities were missed.

Library construction relied on 5' RACE. Data came from a NextSeq 500. Unique molecular identifiers were attached to individual cDNA molecules in the TCR library protocol so that sequencing error and PCR bias could be corrected. Sequencing covered both TCR alpha and beta chains, and within each sample the abundances of alpha and beta sequences were tightly co-correlated. Turning to the authors' computational methods: Decombinator V4 was used to annotate the V gene, J gene and CDR3 of the TCR sequences. Expanded TCRs were defined as changing significantly between any two time points under a Poisson model with p below 0.0001. TCR abundances were normalised to the total number of TCRs sequenced per sample and were expressed as counts per million. TRAV1-2 paired with TRAJ12, TRAJ20 or TRAJ33 defined MAIT TCRs, while TRAV10 paired with TRAJ18 defined iNKT TCRs. VDJdb, accessed 1 November 2021, was searched for CMV, EBV and SARS-CoV-2 annotated TCRs, with TCRs annotated for multiple antigens excluded. TCRdb handled the public reads itself, with Q25 trimming in fastp and clone calling in MiXCR, and kept productive beta chains. Records with the same CDR3 protein are collapsed into one entry carrying the most frequent genes and DNA. The V and J calls here are based on TCRdb, not the publication. The sample table holds 65,000 to 90,000 distinct CDR3 sequences, of which about 12% were seen once. Of the sample, 4% to 5.5% falls within the top ten clones.

The receptor's source is an adult who was a healthcare worker with PCR-confirmed SARS-CoV-2 infection or an uninfected control (not recorded which). Sequenced material: whole blood. This chain is built from TRBV6-6 and TRBJ2-1; the D gene identity is not certain. The DNA reads TGTGCCAGCAGTAAAGGACGTTTCTCCTACAATAAGCAGTTCTTC. It specifies CASSKGRFSYNKQFF.